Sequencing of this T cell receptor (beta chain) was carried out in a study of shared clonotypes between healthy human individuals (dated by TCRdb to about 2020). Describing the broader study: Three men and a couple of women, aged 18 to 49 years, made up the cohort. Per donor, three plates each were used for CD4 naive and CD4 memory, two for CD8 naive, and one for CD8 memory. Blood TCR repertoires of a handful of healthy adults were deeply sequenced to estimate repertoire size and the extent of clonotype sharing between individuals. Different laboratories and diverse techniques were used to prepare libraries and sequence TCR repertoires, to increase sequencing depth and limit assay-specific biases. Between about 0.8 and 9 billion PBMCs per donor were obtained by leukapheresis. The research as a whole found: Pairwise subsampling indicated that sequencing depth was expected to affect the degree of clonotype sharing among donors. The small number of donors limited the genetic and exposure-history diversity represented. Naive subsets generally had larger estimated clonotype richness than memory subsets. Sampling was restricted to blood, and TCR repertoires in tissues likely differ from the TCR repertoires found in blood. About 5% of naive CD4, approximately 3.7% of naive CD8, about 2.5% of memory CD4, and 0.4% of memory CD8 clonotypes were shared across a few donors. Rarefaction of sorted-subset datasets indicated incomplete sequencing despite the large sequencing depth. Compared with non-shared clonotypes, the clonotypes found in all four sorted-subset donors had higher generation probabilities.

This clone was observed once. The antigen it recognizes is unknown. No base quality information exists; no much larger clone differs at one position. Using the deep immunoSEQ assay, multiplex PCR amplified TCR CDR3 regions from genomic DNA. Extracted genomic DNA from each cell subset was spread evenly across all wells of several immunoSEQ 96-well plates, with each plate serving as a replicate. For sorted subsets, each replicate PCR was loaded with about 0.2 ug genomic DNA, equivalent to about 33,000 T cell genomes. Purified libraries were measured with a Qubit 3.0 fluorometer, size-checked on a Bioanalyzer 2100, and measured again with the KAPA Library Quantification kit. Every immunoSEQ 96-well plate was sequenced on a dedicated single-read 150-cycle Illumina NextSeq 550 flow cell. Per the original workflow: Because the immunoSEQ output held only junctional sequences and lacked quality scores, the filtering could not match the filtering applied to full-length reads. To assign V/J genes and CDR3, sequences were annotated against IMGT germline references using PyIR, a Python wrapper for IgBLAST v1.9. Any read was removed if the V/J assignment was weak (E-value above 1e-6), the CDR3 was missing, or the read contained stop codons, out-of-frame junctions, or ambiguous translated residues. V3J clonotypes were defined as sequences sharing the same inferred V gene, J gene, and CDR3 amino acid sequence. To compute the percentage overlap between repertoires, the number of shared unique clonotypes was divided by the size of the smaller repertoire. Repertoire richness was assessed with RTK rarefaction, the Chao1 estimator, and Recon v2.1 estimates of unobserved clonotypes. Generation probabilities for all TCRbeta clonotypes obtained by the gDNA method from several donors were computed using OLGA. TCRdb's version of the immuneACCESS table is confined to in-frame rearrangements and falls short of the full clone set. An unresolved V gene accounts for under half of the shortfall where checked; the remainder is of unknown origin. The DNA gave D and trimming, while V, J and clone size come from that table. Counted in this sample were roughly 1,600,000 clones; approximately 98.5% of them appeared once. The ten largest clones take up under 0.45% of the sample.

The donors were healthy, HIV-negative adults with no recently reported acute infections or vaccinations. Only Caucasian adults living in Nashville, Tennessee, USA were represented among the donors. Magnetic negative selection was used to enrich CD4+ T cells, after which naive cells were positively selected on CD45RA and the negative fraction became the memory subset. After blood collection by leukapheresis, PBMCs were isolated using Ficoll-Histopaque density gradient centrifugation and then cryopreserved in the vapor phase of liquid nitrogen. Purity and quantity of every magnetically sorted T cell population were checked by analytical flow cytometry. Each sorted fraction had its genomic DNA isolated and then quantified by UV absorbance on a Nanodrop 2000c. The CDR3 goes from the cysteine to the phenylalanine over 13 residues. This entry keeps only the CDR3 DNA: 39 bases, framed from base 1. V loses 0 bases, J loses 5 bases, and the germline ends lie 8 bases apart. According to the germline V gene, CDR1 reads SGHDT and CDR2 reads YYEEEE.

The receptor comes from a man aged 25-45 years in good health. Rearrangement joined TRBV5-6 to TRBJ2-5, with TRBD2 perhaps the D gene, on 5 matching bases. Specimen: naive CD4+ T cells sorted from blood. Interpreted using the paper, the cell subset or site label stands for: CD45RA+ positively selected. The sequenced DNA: TGTGCCAGCAGCTTGGCTAGCTACGAGACCCAGTACTTC. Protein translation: CASSLASYETQYF.